The T cell receptor beta chain described here comes from a study of shared clonotypes between healthy human individuals. The CDR3 is made up of 14 amino acids. Trimming stripped 4 bases from V and 6 bases from J, with 15 bases between. Germline loops: CDR1 SGHKS, CDR2 YYEKEE (reference sequence). CD45RO-negative CD8 cells positively selected for CCR7 made up the naive population, which excluded terminally differentiated effector memory CD45RA+ cells. Genomic DNA from each subset was divided evenly over several immunoSEQ plates. Clones were sequenced by immunoSEQ multiplex PCR, and TCRdb holds only the in-frame ones, with some missing. This table holds hundreds of thousands of clones, 90% to 97% found once.

The J gene is TRBJ2-3, the V gene TRBV5-5; tentatively, D is TRBD1 (7 bases). Input material: naive CD8+ T cells sorted from blood. The clonotype originates from a woman in her twenties or thirties in good health. In DNA form, the CDR3 reads TGTGCCAGCAGCACAAACAGGGGAGGTGATACGCAGTATTTT. As protein: CASSTNRGGDTQYF.